In its sample, the clone carrying this TCR beta chain was seen once. As yet, its antigen is unknown. The data were obtained in a study of cytomegalovirus exposure and HLA in healthy donors. The study, taken as a whole, reports: Among CMV-associated TCR beta chains, most appeared HLA-restricted in a later analysis. The study put some 150 TCR beta chains on its list as cytomegalovirus-associated. Other equally common chains were less clonally expanded than HLA-associated TCR beta chains, a later analysis showed.

The trim removed 4 bases at V and 3 bases at J, leaving 11 bases unmatched. Germline assignment: CDR1 SGHKS and CDR2 YYEKEE (reference sequence). The CDR3 is 16 amino acids. The PCR had 60 Vbeta and 13 Jbeta primers. Repertoires were generated with immunoSEQ multiplex PCR, while TCRdb's copy carries only in-frame clones and drops some. The table has some 100,000 clones, about 79% seen once. The receptor comes from a female donor in good health and CMV-seropositive. The chain joins TRBV5-5 to TRBJ2-7; 9 bases are a match to TRBD1. Input material: PBMCs. The CDR3 loop reads CASSAQGAARGYEQYF. The CDR3 DNA is TGTGCCAGCAGCGCACAGGGGGCGGCGAGGGGCTACGAGCAGTACTTC.